The 11 T cell receptor beta chains below come from one sample, sequenced in a study of cytomegalovirus exposure and HLA in healthy donors. Using immunoSEQ multiplex PCR, the repertoire was profiled, and TCRdb retains in-frame clones only, with some absent. The sample has more than 90,000 clones, around 89% seen once. The specimen was PBMCs. The receptors here all came from a man younger than 35 in good health and CMV-seronegative.

The CDR3 DNA reads as TGTGCCAGCTTGTCATCTAGCTACGAGCAGTACTTC. It translates to CASLSSSYEQYF. This chain uses TRBV6-5 with TRBJ2-7; no definite D call. The germline gives CDR1 MNHEY, CDR2 SVGAGI. CDR3 length: 12 residues. The V end lost 8 bases, the J end lost 3 bases, and 11 bases lay between the germline ends.

V and J are TRBV28 and TRBJ2-5, with TRBD1 matching over 10 bases. V dropped 3 bases and J dropped 5; count of bases not matched to a gene: 15. Per the germline V gene, CDR1 is MDHEN and CDR2 is SYDVKM. This CDR3 comprises 18 residues. The CDR3 region is CASSFLSELGGQGETQYF. The DNA of the CDR3 is TGTGCCAGCAGTTTTCTATCTGAGTTAGGGGGACAGGGGGAGACCCAGTACTTC.

The chain links TRBV11-2 to TRBJ2-1; D uncertain. CDR1 and CDR2 (germline): SGHAT, FQNNGV. V was cut by 5 bases and J by 0 bases, with 14 bases left in between. The CDR3 runs to 16 residues. The CDR3, as DNA: TGTGCCAGCAGCCCCATGGGCCACAGCTCCTACAATGAGCAGTTCTTC. Protein product: CASSPMGHSSYNEQFF.

CDR3 sequence reads: CASSPGSSGSYEQYF. CDR3 sequence (DNA): TGTGCCAGTTCCCCGGGATCTAGCGGCTCCTACGAGCAGTACTTC. This chain uses TRBV19 with TRBJ2-7; 7 positions agree with TRBD2. V lost 8 bases and J lost 0; bases outside the gene matches: 10. Germline CDR1 reads LNHDA; CDR2 reads SQIVND (reference sequence). The CDR3 is 15 amino acids.

J is TRBJ2-7 and V is TRBV6-9, with D possibly TRBD2 on 7 matching bases. Deletions cut 7 bases from V and 7 bases from J, with 23 bases between. The germline V gene has CDR1 MNHGY and CDR2 SVAAGI. The CDR3 contains 15 residues. In DNA, the CDR3 is TGTGCCAGCACCACCACCCGGGGGGCCCCCGGGGAGCAGTACTTC. Translated: CASTTTRGAPGEQYF.

The chain joins TRBV6-7 to TRBJ1-2, with 8 bases fitting TRBD1. Being an ORF, TRBV6-7 has a function that is uncertain. This CDR3 is 14 amino acids long. After removal of 2 bases from V and 4 bases from J, the junction contained 3 bases not matched to a gene. The CDR3 region has the DNA TGTGCCAGCAGTTACCGGACAGGGACCTATGGCTACACCTTC. It translates to CASSYRTGTYGYTF.

The V gene is TRBV4-1, the J gene TRBJ1-1, with a weak D call TRBD1 (5 bases). CDR1 MGHRA and CDR2 YSYEKL come from the germline V gene. The CDR3 has 13 amino acids. V was trimmed by 0 bases and J by 6 bases, leaving 8 bases between them. CDR3 residues: CASSQERGSEAFF. CDR3 DNA: TGCGCCAGCAGCCAAGAAAGGGGTTCTGAAGCTTTCTTT.

This rearrangement joins TRBV27 to TRBJ2-1; no clear D gene. CDR1 is MNHEY and CDR2 is SMNVEV in the germline V gene (reference sequence). The germline V and J ends were trimmed by 3 bases and 4 bases, with 10 bases remaining between them. This CDR3 region has 14 residues. The CDR3 loop reads CASSFTTLYNEQFF. In DNA form, the CDR3 reads TGTGCCAGCAGTTTCACGACACTGTACAATGAGCAGTTCTTC.

The V gene is TRBV2, the J gene TRBJ2-7; 7 bases align to TRBD2. V lost 8 bases, J lost 9 bases, and 16 bases stayed unmatched. The CDR3 runs 14 residues. The germline CDR1 and CDR2 sequences are SNHLY and FYNNEI. Written as DNA, the CDR3 is TGTGCCAGCTACCTTGGGAGGGAGACAGTTGTGCAGTACTTC. Its protein is CASYLGRETVVQYF.

This clone has just a few counts. The chain employs TRBV5-1 and TRBJ2-7; possibly TRBD1 for D (6 bases). Trimming shortened V by 2 bases and J by 1 base, and 10 bases separated the two germline ends. The CDR3 runs 14 residues. Germline CDR1 is SGHRS and CDR2 is YFSETQ. CDR3 sequence reads: CASSFTGSSYEQYF. The CDR3, as DNA: TGCGCCAGCAGCTTTACAGGGAGTTCCTACGAGCAGTACTTC.

CDR3 residues: CASSVVSGGYNEQFF. DNA of the CDR3: TGTGCCAGCAGCGTAGTGAGCGGGGGATACAATGAGCAGTTCTTC. J is TRBJ2-1 and V is TRBV9; TRBD2 matches 8 bases. Trimming took 0 bases from V and 4 from J; bases not matched to a gene: 3. Germline V gives CDR1 SGDLS, CDR2 YYNGEE. This CDR3 is 15 amino acids long.